This TCR beta chain was found in a study of response to subunit inactivated influenza vaccine. On this clonotype: As yet, its antigen is unknown.

MiXCR, run by TCRdb on the RT-PCR reads, gives a single entry per CDR3 protein. Seen here are over 400,000 distinct CDR3 sequences, around 13% observed once, and the top ten hold around 13%. Findings and limits, study-wide: It was suggested by the authors that few new T cells are recruited by each seasonal influenza vaccination.

Trimming cost V 1 base and J 2 bases, with 8 bases left between them. This CDR3 region has 13 residues. Germline V gene data show CDR1 as SQVTM and CDR2 as ANQGSEA. The sequencing here drew on PBMCs from blood, taken more than 35 days after vaccination. This TCR came from a man between 50 and 59 years old who received an inactivated influenza vaccine. This chain links TRBV29-1 with TRBJ1-1; no clear D gene. The CDR3: CSVEGAVNTEAFF. The CDR3 DNA reads as TGCAGCGTTGAAGGGGCGGTTAACACTGAAGCTTTCTTT.